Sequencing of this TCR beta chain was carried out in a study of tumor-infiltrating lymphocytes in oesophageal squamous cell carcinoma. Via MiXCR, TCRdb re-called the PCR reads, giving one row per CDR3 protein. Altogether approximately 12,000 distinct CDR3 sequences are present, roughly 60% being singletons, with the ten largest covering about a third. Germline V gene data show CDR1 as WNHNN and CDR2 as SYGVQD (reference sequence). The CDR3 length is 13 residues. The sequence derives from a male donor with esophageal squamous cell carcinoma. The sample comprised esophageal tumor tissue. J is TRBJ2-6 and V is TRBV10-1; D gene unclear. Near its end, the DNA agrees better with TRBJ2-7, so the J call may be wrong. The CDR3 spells CASSADLGYEQYF. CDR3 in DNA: TGCGCCAGCAGTGCCGACCTGGGCTACGAGCAGTACTTC.